This paragraph reports one T cell receptor (beta chain). No count is recorded, but by frequency this clonotype is large (0.1 to 1%). What antigen it recognizes has not been identified. This sample is part of a study of GPR56 and killer-like receptors on CD4 memory cells (dated by TCRdb to the late 2010s). Broadly, across the study: The study proposed that the stepwise gain of KLRB1, KLRG1, GPR56 and finally KLRF1 marks human CD4+ memory T-cell differentiation and cytokine production potential. Healthy blood donors in the study were described as age-matched to the liver disease patients, whose median age was roughly 70 years.

Sequenced using an Illumina HiSeq 2500. To build sequencing libraries, a previously published PCR protocol was used to amplify the recombined TCRbeta locus. On the authors' methods: Any read whose average quality score fell below 30 was discarded, and IMSEQ was used to process the reads that remained. Each clonotype was defined by Vbeta gene, Jbeta gene and CDR3 amino acid sequence. To quantify how much the repertoires of different populations overlapped, the Morisita-Horn index was computed on the top 100 expanded clones. Clonal diversity was assessed with Rényi diversity profiles calculated on the top 100 expanded clones. TCRdb reprocessed the reads and lists each CDR3 protein sequence as a single entry, with no DNA. TCRdb's processing, not the authors', yielded these V and J calls. The table held for this sample gives more than 3,000 distinct CDR3 sequences. 5.3% of the sample is in the top ten clones.

General study outcomes and caveats: The authors took the finding that clones dominating late populations 4 and 5 were also present in early populations 1 and 2 as evidence for linear differentiation. Rather than full repertoires, the diversity and similarity analyses used only the 100 most expanded clones in each population. Clonal frequency was low in the marker-negative population and increased progressively along the proposed pathway, with TCRbeta diversity decreasing accordingly. Overlap of TCR repertoires was especially pronounced between late populations 4 and 5, and partly extended to population 3.

Prior to TCRbeta sequencing, five KLR/GPR56-defined CD4+ populations were enriched by fluorescence-activated cell sorting. To test a linear memory differentiation pathway, the researchers sequenced TCRbeta repertoires from five CD4+ T-cell subsets that were defined by expression of KLRB1, KLRG1, GPR56 and KLRF1. TCR-sequenced cells came from peripheral blood of healthy control individuals, reported as five donors in the TCRbeta analysis figure. Heparinized peripheral blood was collected and all samples were processed within one hour of retrieval. To isolate peripheral blood mononuclear cells, blood was diluted 1:2 in PBS and put through Biocoll density gradient centrifugation at room temperature. Before flow sorting, CD4+ T cells were enriched from freshly isolated PBMCs by magnetic sorting with anti-CD4 MicroBeads. A BD FACSAria II was used to sort CD4+ T cells, enriched from the PBMCs of healthy donors, according to marker expression. Surface staining used anti-KLRB1 clone 191B8, anti-KLRF1 clone 4A4.D10 and anti-KLRG1 clone REA261 antibodies from Miltenyi Biotec.

Looking up the germline V gene yields CDR1 ENHRY and CDR2 SYGVKD. Spanning cysteine to phenylalanine, the CDR3 consists of 17 amino acids. No DNA is given. Recombination connected TRBV10-3 to TRBJ1-5; the D gene TCRdb calls, TRBD1, cannot be checked with no DNA. Sequences were obtained from memory CD4+ T cells from blood. This clonotype was obtained from a human donor in good health. The CDR3 reads CAISGPGLGGNNQPQHF.